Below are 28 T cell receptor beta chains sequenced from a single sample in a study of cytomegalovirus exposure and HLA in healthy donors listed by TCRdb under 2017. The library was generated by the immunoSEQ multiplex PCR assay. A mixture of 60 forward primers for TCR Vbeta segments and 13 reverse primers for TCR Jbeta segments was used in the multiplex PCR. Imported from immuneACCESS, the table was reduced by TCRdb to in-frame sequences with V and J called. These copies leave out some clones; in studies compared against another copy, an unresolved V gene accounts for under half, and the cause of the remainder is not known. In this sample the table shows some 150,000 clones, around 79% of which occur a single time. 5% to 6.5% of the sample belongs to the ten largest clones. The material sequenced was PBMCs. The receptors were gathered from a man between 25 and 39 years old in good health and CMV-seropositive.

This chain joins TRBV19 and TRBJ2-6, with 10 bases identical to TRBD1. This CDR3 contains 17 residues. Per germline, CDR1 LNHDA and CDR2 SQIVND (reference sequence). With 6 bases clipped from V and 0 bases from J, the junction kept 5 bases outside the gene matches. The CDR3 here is CASSQGTGVSGANVLTF. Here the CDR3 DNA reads TGTGCCAGTAGCCAAGGGACAGGGGTCTCTGGGGCCAACGTCCTGACTTTC.

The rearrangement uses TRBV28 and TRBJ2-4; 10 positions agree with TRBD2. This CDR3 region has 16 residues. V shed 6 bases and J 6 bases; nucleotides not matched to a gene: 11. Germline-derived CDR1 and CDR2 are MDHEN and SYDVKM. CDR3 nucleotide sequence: TGTGCCAGCAGCCCATTTCTAGCGGGAGTGGGAAACATTCAGTACTTC. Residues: CASSPFLAGVGNIQYF.

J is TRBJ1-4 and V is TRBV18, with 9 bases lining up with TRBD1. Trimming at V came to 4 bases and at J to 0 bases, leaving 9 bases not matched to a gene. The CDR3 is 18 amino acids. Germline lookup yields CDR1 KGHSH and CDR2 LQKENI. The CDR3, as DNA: TGTGCCAGCTCACACGCTGGGACAGGGATTGCAACTAATGAAAAACTGTTTTTT. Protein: CASSHAGTGIATNEKLFF.

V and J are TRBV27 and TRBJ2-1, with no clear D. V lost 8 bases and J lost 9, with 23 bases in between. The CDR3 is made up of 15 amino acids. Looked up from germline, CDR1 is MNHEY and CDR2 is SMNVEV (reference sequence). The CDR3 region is CASSYRPRGDGEQFF. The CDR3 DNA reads TGTGCCAGCTCGTACCGTCCGAGAGGTGATGGTGAGCAGTTCTTC.

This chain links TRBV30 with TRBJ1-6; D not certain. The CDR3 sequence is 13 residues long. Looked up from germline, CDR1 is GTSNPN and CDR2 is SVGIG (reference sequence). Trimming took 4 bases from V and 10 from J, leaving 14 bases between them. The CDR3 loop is CAWTEDSPSPLHF. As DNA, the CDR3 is TGTGCCTGGACGGAGGATTCTCCCTCACCCCTCCACTTT. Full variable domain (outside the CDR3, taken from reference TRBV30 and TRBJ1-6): SQTIHQWPATLVQPVGSPLSLECTVEGTSNPNLYWYRQAAGRGLQLLFYSVGIGQISSEVPQNLSASRPQDRQFILSSKKLLLSDSGFYLCAWTEDSPSPLHFGNGTRLTVT.

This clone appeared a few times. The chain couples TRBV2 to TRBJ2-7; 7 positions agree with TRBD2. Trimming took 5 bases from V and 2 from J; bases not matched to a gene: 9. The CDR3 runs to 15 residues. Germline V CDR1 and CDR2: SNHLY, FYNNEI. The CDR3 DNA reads TGTGCCAGCAGTTATTCTAGCGGCCCCCCCTACGAGCAGTACTTC. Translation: CASSYSSGPPYEQYF.

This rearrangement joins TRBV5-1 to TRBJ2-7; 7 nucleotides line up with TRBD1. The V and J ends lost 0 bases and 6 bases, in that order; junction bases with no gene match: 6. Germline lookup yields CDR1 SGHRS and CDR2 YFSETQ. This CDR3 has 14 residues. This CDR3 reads CASSLGDRAREQYF. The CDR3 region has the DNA TGCGCCAGCAGCTTGGGTGACAGGGCACGCGAGCAGTACTTC.

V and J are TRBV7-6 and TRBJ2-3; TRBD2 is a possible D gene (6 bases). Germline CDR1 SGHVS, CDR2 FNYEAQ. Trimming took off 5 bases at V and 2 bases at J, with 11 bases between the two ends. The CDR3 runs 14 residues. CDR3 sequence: CASSPGGPTDTQYF. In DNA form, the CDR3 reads TGTGCCAGCAGCCCCGGGGGACCCACAGATACGCAGTATTTT.

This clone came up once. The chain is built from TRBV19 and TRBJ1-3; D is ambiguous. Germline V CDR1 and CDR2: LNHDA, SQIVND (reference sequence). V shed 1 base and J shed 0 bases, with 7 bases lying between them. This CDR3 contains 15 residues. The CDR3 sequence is CASSIGESSGNTIYF. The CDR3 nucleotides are TGTGCCAGTAGTATAGGGGAGTCCTCTGGAAACACCATATATTTT. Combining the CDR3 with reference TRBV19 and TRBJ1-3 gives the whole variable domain DGGITQSPKYLFRKEGQNVTLSCEQNLNHDAMYWYRQDPGQGLRLIYYSQIVNDFQKGDIAEGYSVSREKKESFPLTVTSAQKNPTAFYLCASSIGESSGNTIYFGEGSWLTVV.

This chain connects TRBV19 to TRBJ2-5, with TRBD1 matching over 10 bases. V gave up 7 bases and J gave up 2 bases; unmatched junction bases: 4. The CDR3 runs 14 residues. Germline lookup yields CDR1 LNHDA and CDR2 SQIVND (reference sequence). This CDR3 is CASMDRGYQETQYF. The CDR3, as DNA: TGTGCCAGTATGGACAGGGGGTATCAAGAGACCCAGTACTTC.

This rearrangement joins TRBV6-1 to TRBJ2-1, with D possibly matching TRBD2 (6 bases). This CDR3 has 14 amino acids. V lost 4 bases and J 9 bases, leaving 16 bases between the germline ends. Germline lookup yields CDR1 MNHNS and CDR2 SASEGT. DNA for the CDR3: TGTGCCAGCAGTGCGTTGACTAGACTGGGTGAGCAGTTCTTC. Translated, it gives CASSALTRLGEQFF.

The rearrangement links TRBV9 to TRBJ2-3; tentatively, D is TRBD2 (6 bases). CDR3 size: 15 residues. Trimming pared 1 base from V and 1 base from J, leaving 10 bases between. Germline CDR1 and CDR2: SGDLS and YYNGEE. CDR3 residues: CASSVIADGTDTQYF. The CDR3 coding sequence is TGTGCCAGCAGCGTAATAGCGGACGGCACAGATACGCAGTATTTT. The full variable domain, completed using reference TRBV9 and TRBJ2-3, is DSGVTQTPKHLITATGQRVTLRCSPRSGDLSVYWYQQSLDQGLQFLIQYYNGEERAKGNILERFSAQQFPDLHSELNLSSLELGDSALYFCASSVIADGTDTQYFGPGTRLTVL.

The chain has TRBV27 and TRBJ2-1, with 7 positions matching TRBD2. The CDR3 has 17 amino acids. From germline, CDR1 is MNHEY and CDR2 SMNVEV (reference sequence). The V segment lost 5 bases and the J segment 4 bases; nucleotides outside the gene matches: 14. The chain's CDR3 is CASSTEAGAGWYNEQFF. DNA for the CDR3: TGTGCCAGCAGTACCGAGGCGGGAGCCGGCTGGTACAATGAGCAGTTCTTC.

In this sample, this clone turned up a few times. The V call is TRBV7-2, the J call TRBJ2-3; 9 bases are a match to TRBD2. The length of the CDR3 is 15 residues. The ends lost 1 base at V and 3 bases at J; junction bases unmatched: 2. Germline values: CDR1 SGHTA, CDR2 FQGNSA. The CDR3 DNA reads TGTGCCAGCAGCTTAGGGGCGGGAGGGACAGATACGCAGTATTTT. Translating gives CASSLGAGGTDTQYF.

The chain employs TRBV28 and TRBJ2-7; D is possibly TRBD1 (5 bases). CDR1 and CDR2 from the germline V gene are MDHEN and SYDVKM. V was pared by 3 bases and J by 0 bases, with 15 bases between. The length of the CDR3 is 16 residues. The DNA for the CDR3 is TGTGCCAGCAGTTTTAGGCCCTCGACAGTCTCCTACGAGCAGTACTTC. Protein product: CASSFRPSTVSYEQYF.

The CDR3 nucleotides are TGCAGCGTTGATAGGGAGGGAACTGGTGAGCAGTTCTTC. This translates into CSVDREGTGEQFF. This chain uses TRBV29-1 with TRBJ2-1; 7 nucleotides line up with TRBD2. V lost 3 bases and J lost 9; bases outside the gene matches: 8. In germline, CDR1 is SQVTM, CDR2 ANQGSEA. This CDR3 spans 13 amino acids.

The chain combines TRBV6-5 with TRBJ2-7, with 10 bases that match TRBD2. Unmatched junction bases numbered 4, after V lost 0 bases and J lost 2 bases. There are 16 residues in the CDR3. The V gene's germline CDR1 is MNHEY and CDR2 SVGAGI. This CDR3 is CASSYSGTSAPYEQYF. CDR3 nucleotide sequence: TGTGCCAGCAGTTACTCAGGGACTAGCGCACCCTACGAGCAGTACTTC.

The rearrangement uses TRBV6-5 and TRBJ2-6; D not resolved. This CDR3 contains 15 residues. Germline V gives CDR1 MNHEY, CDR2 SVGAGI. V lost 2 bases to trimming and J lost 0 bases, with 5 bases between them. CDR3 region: CASSYESSGANVLTF. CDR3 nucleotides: TGTGCCAGCAGTTACGAGAGCTCTGGGGCCAACGTCCTGACTTTC.

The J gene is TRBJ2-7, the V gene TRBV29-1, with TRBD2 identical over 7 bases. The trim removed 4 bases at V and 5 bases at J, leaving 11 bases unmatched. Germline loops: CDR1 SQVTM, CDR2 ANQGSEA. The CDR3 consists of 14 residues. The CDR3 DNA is TGCAGCGTTGGGGGGGAGGGAATTTTCCACGAGCAGTACTTC. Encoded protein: CSVGGEGIFHEQYF.

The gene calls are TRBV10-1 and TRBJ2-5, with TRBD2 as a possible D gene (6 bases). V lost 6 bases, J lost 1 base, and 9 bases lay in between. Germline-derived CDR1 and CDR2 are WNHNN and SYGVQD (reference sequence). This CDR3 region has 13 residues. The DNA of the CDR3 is TGCGCCAGCAGCGGGGACTTCCAAGAGACCCAGTACTTC. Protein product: CASSGDFQETQYF.

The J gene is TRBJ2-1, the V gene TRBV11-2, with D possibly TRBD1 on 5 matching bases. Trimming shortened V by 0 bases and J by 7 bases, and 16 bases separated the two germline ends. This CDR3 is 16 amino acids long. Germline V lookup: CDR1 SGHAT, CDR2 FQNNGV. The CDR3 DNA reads TGTGCCAGCAGCTTAGAGCGACAGTCGCATGCAAATGAGCAGTTCTTC. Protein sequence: CASSLERQSHANEQFF.

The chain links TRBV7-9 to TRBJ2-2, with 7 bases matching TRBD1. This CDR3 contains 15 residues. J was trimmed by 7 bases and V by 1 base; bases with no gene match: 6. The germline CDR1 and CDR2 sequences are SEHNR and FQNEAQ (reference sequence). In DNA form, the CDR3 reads TGTGCCAGCAGCTTAGTTTACAGGGGAATCGGGGAGCTGTTTTTT. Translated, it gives CASSLVYRGIGELFF.

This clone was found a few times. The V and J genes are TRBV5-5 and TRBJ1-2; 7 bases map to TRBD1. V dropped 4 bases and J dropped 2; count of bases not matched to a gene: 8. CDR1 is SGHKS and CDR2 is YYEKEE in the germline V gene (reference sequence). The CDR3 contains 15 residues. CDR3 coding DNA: TGTGCCAGCAGCGTAGCGACAGGGAAAAACTATGGCTACACCTTC. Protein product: CASSVATGKNYGYTF.

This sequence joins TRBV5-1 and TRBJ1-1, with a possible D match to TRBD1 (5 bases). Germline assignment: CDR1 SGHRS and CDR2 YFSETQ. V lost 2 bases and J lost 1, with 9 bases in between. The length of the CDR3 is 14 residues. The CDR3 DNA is TGCGCCAGCAGCTTTGCCAGGGAGAACACTGAAGCTTTCTTT. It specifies CASSFARENTEAFF.

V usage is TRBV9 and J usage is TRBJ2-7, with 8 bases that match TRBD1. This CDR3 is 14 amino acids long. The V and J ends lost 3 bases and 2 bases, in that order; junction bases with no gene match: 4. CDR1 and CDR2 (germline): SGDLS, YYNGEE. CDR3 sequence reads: CASSGNRGAYEQYF. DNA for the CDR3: TGTGCCAGCAGCGGAAACAGGGGGGCCTACGAGCAGTACTTC.

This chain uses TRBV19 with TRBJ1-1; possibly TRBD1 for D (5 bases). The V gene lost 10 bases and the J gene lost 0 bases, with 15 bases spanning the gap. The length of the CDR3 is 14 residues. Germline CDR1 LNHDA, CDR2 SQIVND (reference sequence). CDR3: CATRTQTVNTEAFF. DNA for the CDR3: TGTGCCACCCGGACACAAACGGTGAACACTGAAGCTTTCTTT.

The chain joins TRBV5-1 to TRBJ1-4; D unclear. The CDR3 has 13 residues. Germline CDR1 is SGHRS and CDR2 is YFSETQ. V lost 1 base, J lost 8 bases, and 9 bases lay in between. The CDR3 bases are TGCGCCAGCAGCTTGTCTCGAGTGGAAAAACTGTTTTTT. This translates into CASSLSRVEKLFF.

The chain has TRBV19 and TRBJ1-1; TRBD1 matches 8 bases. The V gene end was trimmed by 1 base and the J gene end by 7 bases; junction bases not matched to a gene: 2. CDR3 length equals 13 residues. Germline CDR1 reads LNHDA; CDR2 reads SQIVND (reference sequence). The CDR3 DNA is TGTGCCAGTAGTATAGCAGGGGGCGATGAAGCTTTCTTT. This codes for CASSIAGGDEAFF. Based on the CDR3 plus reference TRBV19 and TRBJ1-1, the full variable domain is DGGITQSPKYLFRKEGQNVTLSCEQNLNHDAMYWYRQDPGQGLRLIYYSQIVNDFQKGDIAEGYSVSREKKESFPLTVTSAQKNPTAFYLCASSIAGGDEAFFGQGTRLTVV.